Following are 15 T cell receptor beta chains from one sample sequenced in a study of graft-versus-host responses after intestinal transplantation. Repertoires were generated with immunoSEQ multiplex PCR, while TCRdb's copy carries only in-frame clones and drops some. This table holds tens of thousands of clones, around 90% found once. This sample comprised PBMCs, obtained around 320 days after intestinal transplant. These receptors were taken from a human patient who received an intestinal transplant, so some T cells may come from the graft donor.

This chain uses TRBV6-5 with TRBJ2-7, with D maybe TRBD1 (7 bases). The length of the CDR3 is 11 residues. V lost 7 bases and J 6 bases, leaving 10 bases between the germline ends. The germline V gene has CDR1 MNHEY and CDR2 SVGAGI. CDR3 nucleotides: TGTGCCAGCACCCAGGGGGGCGAGCAGTACTTC. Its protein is CASTQGGEQYF.

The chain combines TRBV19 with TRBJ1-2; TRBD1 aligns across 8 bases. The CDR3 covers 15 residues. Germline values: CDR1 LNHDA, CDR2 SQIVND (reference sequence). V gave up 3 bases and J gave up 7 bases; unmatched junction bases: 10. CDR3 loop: CASSILGTGGSGYTF. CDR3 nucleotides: TGTGCCAGTAGTATTCTGGGGACAGGTGGAAGTGGCTACACCTTC.

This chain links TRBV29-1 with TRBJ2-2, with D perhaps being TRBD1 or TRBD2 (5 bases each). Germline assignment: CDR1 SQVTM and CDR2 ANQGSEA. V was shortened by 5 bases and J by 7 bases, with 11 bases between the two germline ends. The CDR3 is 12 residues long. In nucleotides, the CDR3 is TGCAGCGTTTTAGGGACCTACGGGGAGCTGTTTTTT. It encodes CSVLGTYGELFF.

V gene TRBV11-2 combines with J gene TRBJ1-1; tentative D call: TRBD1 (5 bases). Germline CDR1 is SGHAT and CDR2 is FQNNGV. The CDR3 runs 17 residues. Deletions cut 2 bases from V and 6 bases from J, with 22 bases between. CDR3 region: CASSLRGSGTACAEAFF. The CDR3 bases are TGTGCCAGCAGCTTAAGGGGTTCCGGGACGGCTTGCGCTGAAGCTTTCTTT.

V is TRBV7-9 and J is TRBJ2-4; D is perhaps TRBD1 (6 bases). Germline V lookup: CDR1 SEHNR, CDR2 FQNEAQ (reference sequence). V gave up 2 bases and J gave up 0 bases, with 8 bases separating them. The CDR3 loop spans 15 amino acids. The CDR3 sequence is CASSLQGIAKNIQYF. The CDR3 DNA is TGTGCCAGCAGCTTACAGGGGATAGCCAAAAACATTCAGTACTTC.

The CDR3 DNA sequence: TGTGCCAGGGGGGATACGCAGTATTTT. Amino acid sequence: CARGDTQYF. The chain uses TRBV12-5 and TRBJ2-3; TRBD1 aligns across 7 bases. Looked up from germline, CDR1 is LGHNT and CDR2 is FRNRAP. The CDR3 covers 9 residues.

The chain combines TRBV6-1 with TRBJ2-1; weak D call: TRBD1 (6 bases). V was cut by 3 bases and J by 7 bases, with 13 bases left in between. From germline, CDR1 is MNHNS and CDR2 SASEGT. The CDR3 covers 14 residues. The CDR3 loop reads CASSDTYGTNEQFF. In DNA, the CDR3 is TGTGCCAGCAGTGACACTTACGGGACAAATGAGCAGTTCTTC.

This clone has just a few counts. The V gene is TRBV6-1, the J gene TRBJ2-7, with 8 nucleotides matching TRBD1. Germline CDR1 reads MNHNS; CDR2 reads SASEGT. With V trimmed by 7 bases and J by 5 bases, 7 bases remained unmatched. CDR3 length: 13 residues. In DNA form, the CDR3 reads TGTGCCAGCAAAAACAGGGGGAACAACGAGCAGTACTTC. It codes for CASKNRGNNEQYF.

The CDR3 coding sequence is TGTGCCAGCAGTGCGATACGGACAGGGGGCGAGCAGTACTTC. Amino acid sequence: CASSAIRTGGEQYF. The genes are TRBV6-4 and TRBJ2-7; 10 nucleotides agree with TRBD1. This CDR3 is 14 amino acids long. The V segment lost 4 bases and the J segment 6 bases; nucleotides outside the gene matches: 6. CDR1 is MRHNA, CDR2 SNTAGT, per germline.

CDR3 in amino acids: CSVESAANYGYTF. The CDR3 nucleotides are TGCAGCGTTGAATCGGCAGCTAACTATGGCTACACCTTC. The chain links TRBV29-1 to TRBJ1-2, with unresolved D. The ends were cut back, 2 bases at V and 0 bases at J, with 7 bases in the middle. CDR1 and CDR2 (germline): SQVTM, ANQGSEA. This CDR3 region has 13 residues. The full variable domain, in which reference TRBV29-1 and TRBJ1-2 provide the parts outside the CDR3, is SAVISQKPSRDICQRGTSLTIQCQVDSQVTMMFWYRQQPGQSLTLIATANQGSEATYESGFVIDKFPISRPNLTFSTLTVSNMSPEDSSIYLCSVESAANYGYTFGSGTRLTVV.

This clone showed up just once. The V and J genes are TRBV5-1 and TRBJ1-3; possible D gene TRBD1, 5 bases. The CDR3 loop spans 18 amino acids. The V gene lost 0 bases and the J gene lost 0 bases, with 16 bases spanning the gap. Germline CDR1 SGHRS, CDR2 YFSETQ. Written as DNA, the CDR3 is TGCGCCAGCAGCTTGGTGGGGGATTCTGGGCTCTCTGGAAACACCATATATTTT. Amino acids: CASSLVGDSGLSGNTIYF.

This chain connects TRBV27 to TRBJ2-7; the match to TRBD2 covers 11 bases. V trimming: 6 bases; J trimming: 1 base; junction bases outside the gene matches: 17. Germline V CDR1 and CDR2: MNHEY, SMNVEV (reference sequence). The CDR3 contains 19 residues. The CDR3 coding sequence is TGTGCCAGCAGAACTAATGCTCCTATAACTAGCGGGAGATCCTACGAGCAGTACTTC. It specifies CASRTNAPITSGRSYEQYF.

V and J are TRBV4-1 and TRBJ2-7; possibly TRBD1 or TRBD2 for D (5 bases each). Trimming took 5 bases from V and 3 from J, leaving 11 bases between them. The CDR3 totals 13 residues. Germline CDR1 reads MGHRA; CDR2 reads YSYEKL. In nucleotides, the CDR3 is TGCGCCAGCAGCGGGGGAACGAACTACGAGCAGTACTTC. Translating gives CASSGGTNYEQYF.

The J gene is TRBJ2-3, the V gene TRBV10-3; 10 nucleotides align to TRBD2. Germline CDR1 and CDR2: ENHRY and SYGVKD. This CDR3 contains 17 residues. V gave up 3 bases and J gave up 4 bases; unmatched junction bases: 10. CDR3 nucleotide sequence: TGTGCCATCAGTGACTATCTCCCTAGCGGGGGTGCAGATACGCAGTATTTT. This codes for CAISDYLPSGGADTQYF.

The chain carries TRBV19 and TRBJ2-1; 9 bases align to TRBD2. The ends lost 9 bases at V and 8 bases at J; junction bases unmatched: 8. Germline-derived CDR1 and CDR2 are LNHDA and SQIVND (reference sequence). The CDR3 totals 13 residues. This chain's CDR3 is CASHSGGRDEQFF. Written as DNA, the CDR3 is TGTGCCAGCCATAGCGGGGGCCGGGATGAGCAGTTCTTC. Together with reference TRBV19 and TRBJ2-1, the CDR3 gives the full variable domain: DGGITQSPKYLFRKEGQNVTLSCEQNLNHDAMYWYRQDPGQGLRLIYYSQIVNDFQKGDIAEGYSVSREKKESFPLTVTSAQKNPTAFYLCASHSGGRDEQFFGPGTRLTVL.